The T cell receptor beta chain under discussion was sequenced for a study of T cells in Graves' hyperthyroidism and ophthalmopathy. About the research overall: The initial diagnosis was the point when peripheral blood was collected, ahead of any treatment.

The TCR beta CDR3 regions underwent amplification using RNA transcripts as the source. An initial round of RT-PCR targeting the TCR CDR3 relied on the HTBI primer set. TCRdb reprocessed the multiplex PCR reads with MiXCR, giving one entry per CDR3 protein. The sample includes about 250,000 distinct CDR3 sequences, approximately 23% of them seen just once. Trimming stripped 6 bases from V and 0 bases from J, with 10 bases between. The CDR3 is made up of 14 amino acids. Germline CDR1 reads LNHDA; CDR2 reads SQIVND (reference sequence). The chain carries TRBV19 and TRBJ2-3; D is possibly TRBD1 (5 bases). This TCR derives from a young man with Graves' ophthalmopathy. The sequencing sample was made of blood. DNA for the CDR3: TGTGCCAGTAGAAAAGCAGGGAGCACAGATACGCAGTATTTT. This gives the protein CASRKAGSTDTQYF. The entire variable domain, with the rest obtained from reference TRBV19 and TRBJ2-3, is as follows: DGGITQSPKYLFRKEGQNVTLSCEQNLNHDAMYWYRQDPGQGLRLIYYSQIVNDFQKGDIAEGYSVSREKKESFPLTVTSAQKNPTAFYLCASRKAGSTDTQYFGPGTRLTVL.